This is a list of T cell receptor beta chains from one sample in a study of metastatic and nonmetastatic thyroid tumors. TCRdb re-clonotyped the PCR reads through MiXCR. Of about 30,000 clones in the sample, around a quarter were seen once. Sequencing was carried out using blood. These receptors originate from a female donor with papillary thyroid cancer or a benign thyroid nodule (not recorded which). Some clones in this sample may be carry-over from other donors' samples. Each CDR3 is given with its conserved first and last residue. The order of the fields is D gene, clone size, J gene, V gene, CDR3 DNA, CDR3 protein. D genes are given only for firm matches. Not every row has a clone size; where given, it reads once, few, many or a size class.

NA	many	TRBJ2-1	TRBV28	TGTGCCAGCAGTTTAGGGGGGGAGCAGTTCTTC	CASSLGGEQFF
NA	few	TRBJ2-3	TRBV12-3/TRBV12-4	TGTGCCAGCAGCCACGACGTCAGAGATAAGCAGTATTTT	CASSHDVRDKQYF
NA	NA	TRBJ2-2	TRBV7-8	TGTGCCAGCAGCGCAGGTTTTTTTTTCGGGGAGCTGTTTTTT	CASSAGFFFGELFF
NA	NA	TRBJ1-6	TRBV19	TGTGCCAGTAGTCTTGGGAATAATTCACCCCTCCACTTT	CASSLGNNSPLHF
NA	many	TRBJ1-1	TRBV7-3	TGTGCCAGCAGCCCCCAGGCGGGGAGCACTGAAGCTTTCTTT	CASSPQAGSTEAFF
NA	many	TRBJ1-1	TRBV5-5	TGTGCCAGCAGCTCTGGGAGCACTGAAGCTTTCTTT	CASSSGSTEAFF
TRBD1	many	TRBJ1-2	TRBV12-3/TRBV12-4	TGTGCCAGCAGTTTACAGGAGACAGGGTTCTATGGCTACACCTTC	CASSLQETGFYGYTF
NA	NA	TRBJ1-2	TRBV6-1	TGTGCCAGCAGCCCCTATCTACTCGGGCGTAACTATGGCTACACATTC	CASSPYLLGRNYGYTF
TRBD2	NA	TRBJ2-7	TRBV11-2	TGTGCCAGCAGCTTAGATCCGGGGAGGGCGAGCGAGCAGTACTTC	CASSLDPGRASEQYF
TRBD1	many	TRBJ2-7	TRBV7-9	TGTGCCAGCACCGGGACAGCAACCTACGAGCAGTACTTC	CASTGTATYEQYF
NA	NA	TRBJ2-2	TRBV19	TGTGCCAGTAGTCTCGGCAGCCCGGCGCACACCGGGGAGCTGTTTTTT	CASSLGSPAHTGELFF
NA	many	TRBJ2-5	TRBV6-5	TGTGCCAGCAGTTACTCGTTCGGGCAGGTAGAGACCCAGTACTTC	CASSYSFGQVETQYF
NA	NA	TRBJ2-3	TRBV20-1	TGCAGTGCTAGAATTTTATCAGACACAGATACGCAGTATTTT	CSARILSDTDTQYF
NA	many	TRBJ2-7	TRBV20-1	TGCAGTGCTACCGATAAGACCTACGAGCAGTACTTC	CSATDKTYEQYF
TRBD1	many	TRBJ1-3	TRBV30	TGTGCCTGGGGGACAGGCTCTGGAAACACCATATATTTT	CAWGTGSGNTIYF
TRBD2	NA	TRBJ2-5	TRBV2	TGTGCCAGCAGTGCTGGGTTAGCGGGAGTAGACGAGAACCAGTACTTC	CASSAGLAGVDENQYF
TRBD1	NA	TRBJ1-6	TRBV6-1	TGTGCCAGCAGAATGAGGGGACAGGCGGTTCGTACTTCACCCCTCCTCTTT	CASRMRGQAVRTSPLLF
TRBD2	few	TRBJ2-1	TRBV6-2/TRBV6-3	TGTGCCAGCAGCGCGGGACTAGCGCGCAATGAGCAGTTCTTC	CASSAGLARNEQFF
NA	NA	TRBJ1-2	TRBV28	TGTGCCAGCACACTGACAGGCAACTATGGCTACACCTTC	CASTLTGNYGYTF
TRBD2	medium-sized	TRBJ2-7	TRBV6-2/TRBV6-3	TGTGCCAGCAGTTACTCGAGTTTACGGACTAGCGGCTCCTACGAGCAGTACTTC	CASSYSSLRTSGSYEQYF
TRBD2	medium-sized	TRBJ2-7	TRBV6-6	TGTGCCAGCAGCCGGACTAGCGGGAGGGCCGGTGTGTCTAGTGAGCAGTACTTC	CASSRTSGRAGVSSEQYF
NA	many	TRBJ2-1	TRBV11-2	TGTGCCAGCACCGACTCCTTGGAGGGCCGCGATGAGCAGTTCTTC	CASTDSLEGRDEQFF
TRBD1	NA	TRBJ2-7	TRBV7-9	TGTGCCAGCAGCTCCCGGACAGGGACCCCGTACGAGCAGTACTTC	CASSSRTGTPYEQYF
NA	many	TRBJ1-2	TRBV18	TGTGCCAGCTCACCACCGGGGATTTATGGCTACACCTTC	CASSPPGIYGYTF
NA	many	TRBJ2-2	TRBV9	TGTGCCAGCAGCCCGAGGAGCGCGAACACCGGGGAGCTGTTTTTT	CASSPRSANTGELFF
NA	NA	TRBJ2-1	TRBV5-1	TGCGCCAGCAGCCAAAACAGGTCTCAGTTCTTC	CASSQNRSQFF
NA	NA	TRBJ1-3	TRBV20-1	TGCAGTGCTAGGTCGGGGCAAGGAAGCACCATATATTTT	CSARSGQGSTIYF
NA	many	TRBJ1-5	TRBV5-1	TGCGCCAGCAGCTTGGCCCCGGGGAGCAATCAGCCCCAGCATTTT	CASSLAPGSNQPQHF
NA	many	TRBJ1-1	TRBV18	TGTGCCAGCTCGCCACAGGGGAACACTGAAGCTTTCTTT	CASSPQGNTEAFF
NA	many	TRBJ1-2	TRBV28	TGTGCTGTGGAGGGGAACTATGGCTACACCTTC	CAVEGNYGYTF
TRBD2	medium-sized	TRBJ2-2	TRBV6-4	TGTGCCAGCTCCGCAACCGAAGCGGGAGAAACCGGGGAGCTGTTTTTT	CASSATEAGETGELFF
NA	medium-sized	TRBJ1-6	TRBV12-3/TRBV12-4	TGTGCCAGCAGTTTAGTGGGGAATTCACCCCTCCACTTT	CASSLVGNSPLHF
TRBD2	many	TRBJ2-1	TRBV7-2	TGTGCCAGCAGACCGCCCTTGCGGGAGGGCCAACCTCACAATGAGCAGTTCTTC	CASRPPLREGQPHNEQFF
NA	many	TRBJ2-7	TRBV5-4	TGTGCCAGCAGCTTGGTAGCGCGCCGGGACGAGCAGTACTTC	CASSLVARRDEQYF
NA	NA	TRBJ2-2	TRBV30	TGTGCCTGGAGTTCGTCAGTGGCACTGAACACCGGGGAGCTGTTTTTT	CAWSSSVALNTGELFF
NA	many	TRBJ1-2	TRBV6-4	TGTGCCAGCAGTGACTCTTCCGACGGAAACTATGGCTACACCTTC	CASSDSSDGNYGYTF
TRBD1	many	TRBJ2-5	TRBV3-1	TGTGCCAGCAGCCAACCCGGGACAGGGGGAGGGACCCAGTACTTC	CASSQPGTGGGTQYF
NA	NA	TRBJ1-2	TRBV6-1	TGTGCCGCCCCAGGGGAAAACTATGGCTACACCTTC	CAAPGENYGYTF
NA	NA	TRBJ2-7	TRBV5-1	TGCGCCAGCAGCTTGTCTTTTCAGGTTTCCTACGAGCAGTACTTC	CASSLSFQVSYEQYF
TRBD2	NA	TRBJ2-1	TRBV19	TGTGCCAGTAGTAGGGGACTAGTGCGAGTGGGTGAGCAGTTCTTC	CASSRGLVRVGEQFF
NA	many	TRBJ2-3	TRBV6-4	TGTGCCAGCAGTCAGGGTGGCACAGATACGCAGTATTTT	CASSQGGTDTQYF
TRBD2	many	TRBJ2-1	TRBV7-2	TGTGCCAGCAGCCCCGGGACTAGGATTGAGCAGTTCTTC	CASSPGTRIEQFF
TRBD1	NA	TRBJ1-1	TRBV5-1	TGCGCCAGCAGCTTAGAGCAGGGGGCCAGTACCGAATCTTTCTTT	CASSLEQGASTESFF
TRBD2	NA	TRBJ2-3	TRBV25-1	TGTGCCAGCAGTGGTACTAGCGGGCTTAGCACAGATACGCAGTATTTT	CASSGTSGLSTDTQYF
TRBD1	many	TRBJ1-2	TRBV29-1	TGCAGCGTAAGACAGGGGGCTGGGTATGGCTACACCTTC	CSVRQGAGYGYTF
TRBD2	NA	TRBJ2-1	TRBV6-4	TGTGCCAGCAGTGACTCACTCAGGACTAGCGGGGATCCTGGGAATGAGCAGTTCTTC	CASSDSLRTSGDPGNEQFF
TRBD2	NA	TRBJ2-3	TRBV19	TGTGCGAGTAGTATCGATAGCGGGAGCACAGATACGCAGTATTTT	CASSIDSGSTDTQYF
TRBD2	many	TRBJ2-1	TRBV9	TGTGCCAGCAGCGTAGCTACTAGGGACTACGATGAGCAGTTCTTC	CASSVATRDYDEQFF